These 21 T cell receptor beta chains came from one sample sequenced in a study of blood T cell repertoires in COVID-19. Sequencing was performed with immunoSEQ multiplex PCR; in TCRdb, only in-frame clones are kept and a portion is missing. The table lists under 300,000 clones, 65% to 90% of them singletons. The source material was peripheral blood. The receptors shown here come from a woman in her 70s with COVID-19, enrolled during active disease.

The chain uses TRBV11-2 and TRBJ2-5; no clear D. Trimming took 5 bases from V and 1 from J, leaving 8 bases between them. In germline, CDR1 is SGHAT, CDR2 FQNNGV. This CDR3 region has 13 residues. The CDR3 DNA is TGTGCCAGCAGCACCACTATCCAAGAGACCCAGTACTTC. Protein: CASSTTIQETQYF.

The rearrangement uses TRBV5-6 and TRBJ1-1; D may be TRBD1 (5 bases). Germline loops: CDR1 SGHDT, CDR2 YYEEEE. Deletions cut 2 bases from V and 10 bases from J, with 12 bases between. This CDR3 is built from 12 residues. The CDR3 here is CASSLTGLGAFF. CDR3 sequence (DNA): TGTGCCAGCAGCTTAACGGGACTCGGAGCTTTCTTT.

V usage is TRBV2 and J usage is TRBJ1-5, with TRBD1 as a possible D gene (6 bases). This CDR3 is 15 amino acids long. Germline lookup yields CDR1 SNHLY and CDR2 FYNNEI. The V end was cut by 2 bases, the J end by 0 bases, with 8 bases between. The CDR3: CASSERTASNQPQHF. In DNA, the CDR3 is TGTGCCAGCAGTGAAAGGACAGCTAGCAATCAGCCCCAGCATTTT.

The chain couples TRBV5-1 to TRBJ2-1, with 9 bases matching TRBD1. Germline lookup yields CDR1 SGHRS and CDR2 YFSETQ. V dropped 0 bases and J dropped 4; count of bases not matched to a gene: 2. The CDR3 totals 15 residues. The CDR3 protein is CASSLAGQGYNEQFF. CDR3 DNA: TGCGCCAGCAGCTTGGCGGGACAGGGATACAATGAGCAGTTCTTC.

The genes are TRBV29-1 and TRBJ2-2; D gene unclear. The CDR3 spans 11 residues. V shed 7 bases and J shed 5 bases, with 8 bases lying between them. Germline loops: CDR1 SQVTM, CDR2 ANQGSEA. This chain's CDR3 is CSGQDTGELFF. The CDR3 nucleotides read TGCAGCGGGCAGGATACCGGGGAGCTGTTTTTT.

The J gene is TRBJ1-1, the V gene TRBV10-2, with D unresolved. The ends were cut back, 5 bases at V and 1 base at J, with 8 bases in the middle. The germline gives CDR1 WSHSY, CDR2 SAAADI. This CDR3 contains 13 residues. The CDR3 DNA follows: TGCGCCAGCAGTACCCTAGCGAACACTGAAGCTTTCTTT. Translation: CASSTLANTEAFF.

This chain uses TRBV30 with TRBJ1-1; D ambiguous. The germline gives CDR1 GTSNPN, CDR2 SVGIG (reference sequence). The CDR3 is 12 residues long. Trimming pared 0 bases from V and 5 bases from J, leaving 7 bases between. This chain's CDR3 is CAWSVERTEAFF. CDR3 coding DNA: TGTGCCTGGAGTGTCGAGAGGACTGAAGCTTTCTTT.

The chain combines TRBV7-9 with TRBJ2-7; TRBD2 matches 13 bases. After removal of 4 bases from V and 0 bases from J, the junction contained 9 bases not matched to a gene. Germline V gene data show CDR1 as SEHNR and CDR2 as FQNEAQ (reference sequence). The CDR3 extends over 18 amino acids. This chain's CDR3 is CASSSTSGGTYSSYEQYF. In DNA, the CDR3 is TGTGCCAGCAGCTCGACTAGCGGGGGGACCTATAGCTCCTACGAGCAGTACTTC.

The chain uses TRBV7-8 and TRBJ1-1, with 9 bases fitting TRBD1. CDR3 length: 16 amino acids. CDR1 and CDR2 from the germline V gene are SGHVS and FQNEAQ. V lost 3 bases to trimming and J lost 1 base; unmatched junction nucleotides: 6. CDR3: CASSFPGTGQNTEAFF. CDR3 nucleotides: TGTGCCAGCAGCTTCCCCGGGACAGGGCAGAACACTGAAGCTTTCTTT.

The J gene is TRBJ2-3, the V gene TRBV24-1; 7 bases fit TRBD2. The germline V gene has CDR1 KGHDR and CDR2 SFDVKD. Germline trimming cut 9 bases from V and 0 bases from J; bases unmatched to any gene: 5. CDR3 length: 14 residues. The CDR3 spells CATRGGASTDTQYF. The CDR3 DNA reads as TGTGCCACCCGCGGGGGAGCTAGCACAGATACGCAGTATTTT.

The chain has TRBV7-2 and TRBJ2-5; TRBD1 aligns across 8 bases. The V gene's germline CDR1 is SGHTA and CDR2 FQGNSA. V shed 1 base, J shed 3 bases, and the junction held 4 bases outside the gene matches. This CDR3 region has 15 residues. CDR3 sequence reads: CASSLVAGGEETQYF. CDR3 nucleotide sequence: TGTGCCAGCAGCTTAGTAGCAGGGGGCGAAGAGACCCAGTACTTC.

The chain carries TRBV3-1 (or the pseudogene TRBV3-2) and TRBJ2-7; the match to TRBD2 covers 9 bases. Looked up from germline, CDR1 is LGHDT and CDR2 is YNNKEL (reference sequence). Germline trimming cut 3 bases from V and 0 bases from J; bases unmatched to any gene: 3. The CDR3 has 15 amino acids. The CDR3 nucleotides are TGTGCCAGCAGCCAGGTTAGCGGGAGCTCCTACGAGCAGTACTTC. This codes for CASSQVSGSSYEQYF.

This chain links TRBV7-2 with TRBJ2-5; a possible D gene is TRBD1 (5 bases). V lost 1 base and J 5 bases, leaving 11 bases between the germline ends. There are 14 residues in the CDR3. The germline gives CDR1 SGHTA, CDR2 FQGNSA. The CDR3 sequence is CASSLGQGPETQYF. The CDR3 DNA reads as TGTGCCAGCAGCTTAGGCCAGGGTCCCGAGACCCAGTACTTC.

The rearrangement joins TRBV6-2 or TRBV6-3 to TRBJ2-7, with D possibly being TRBD1 (6 bases). V was shortened by 2 bases and J by 0 bases, with 8 bases between the two germline ends. The CDR3 is 14 amino acids. Per the germline V gene, CDR1 is MNHEY and CDR2 is SVGEGT. The CDR3 reads CASSYGTISYEQYF. For the CDR3, the DNA is TGTGCCAGCAGTTACGGGACAATCTCCTACGAGCAGTACTTC.

This CDR3 is CASSQEASSGGDTDTQYF. CDR3 nucleotides: TGTGCCAGCAGCCAAGAGGCTTCTAGCGGGGGGGACACAGATACGCAGTATTTT. This chain links TRBV3-1 (or the pseudogene TRBV3-2) with TRBJ2-3; 12 bases align to TRBD2. The CDR3 consists of 18 residues. V dropped 0 bases and J dropped 2; count of bases not matched to a gene: 6. The germline V gene has CDR1 LGHDT and CDR2 YNNKEL (reference sequence).

This chain joins TRBV7-2 and TRBJ2-2; the match to TRBD2 covers 9 bases. Germline V gene lookup returns CDR1 SGHTA and CDR2 FQGNSA. The V segment lost 4 bases and the J segment 6 bases; nucleotides outside the gene matches: 6. This CDR3 has 15 amino acids. The DNA for the CDR3 is TGTGCCAGCAGCTCCCGGCGGGGGGGGCCCGGGGAGCTGTTTTTT. It codes for CASSSRRGGPGELFF.

This clone was detected once. The rearrangement uses TRBV7-2 and TRBJ1-2; no clear D. Germline CDR1 is SGHTA and CDR2 is FQGNSA. CDR3 size: 13 residues. The V end was cut by 1 base, the J end by 8 bases, with 11 bases between. The CDR3 sequence is CASSLGGSVGYTF. CDR3 in DNA: TGTGCCAGCAGCTTAGGCGGATCCGTGGGCTACACCTTC.

This clone came up once. V and J are TRBV6-2 or TRBV6-3 and TRBJ1-1; 8 nucleotides align to TRBD1. CDR3 length: 14 residues. The V gene end was trimmed by 3 bases and the J gene end by 2 bases; junction bases not matched to a gene: 2. CDR1 and CDR2 from the germline V gene are MNHEY and SVGEGT. CDR3 nucleotides: TGTGCCAGCAGTTATGACAGGGGTAACACTGAAGCTTTCTTT. Protein product: CASSYDRGNTEAFF.

J is TRBJ2-2 and V is TRBV5-1; D possibly corresponds to TRBD2 (6 bases). The CDR3 length is 14 residues. The V gene's germline CDR1 is SGHRS and CDR2 YFSETQ. Trimming cost V 2 bases and J 3 bases, with 8 bases left between them. CDR3 DNA: TGCGCCAGCAGCTTTCAGCGGGACACCGGGGAGCTGTTTTTT. Its translation: CASSFQRDTGELFF.

The rearrangement joins TRBV12-3 or TRBV12-4 to TRBJ1-5; no definite D call. V lost 4 bases and J 4 bases, leaving 8 bases between the germline ends. The CDR3 runs 13 residues. CDR3 coding DNA: TGTGCCAGCAGTTCCTCGGAGAATCAGCCCCAGCATTTT. As protein: CASSSSENQPQHF.

This clone has a handful of counts. The chain combines TRBV19 with TRBJ1-5, with TRBD1 identical over 8 bases. Germline V CDR1 and CDR2: LNHDA, SQIVND (reference sequence). V lost 5 bases and J lost 5; bases outside the gene matches: 8. The CDR3 totals 15 residues. The CDR3 sequence: CASSATGTGYQPQHF. Written as DNA, the CDR3 is TGTGCCAGTAGTGCCACCGGGACAGGCTATCAGCCCCAGCATTTT.